These T cell receptor beta chains were read from a single sample in a study of shared clonotypes between healthy human individuals. Only in-frame clones appear in the TCRdb table, and some are missing; sequencing was by immunoSEQ multiplex PCR. The table records approximately 2.3 million clones, just over 90% of them present only once. The sequencing sample was made of naive CD4+ T cells from PBMCs. The receptors originated from a man aged 18 to 30 in good health. Some clones in this sample may be carry-over from other donors' samples. Both conserved end residues are part of each CDR3. The D gene is left open where the match is weak.

J gene | V gene | D gene | CDR3 DNA | CDR3 protein
TRBJ2-1 | TRBV19 | TRBD2 | TGTGCCAGTAGTCCCCCGGGACTAGCCAATGAGCAGTTCTTC | CASSPPGLANEQFF
TRBJ2-3 | TRBV7-2 | - | TGTGCCAGCACCTATGGAAAGCGAGATACGCAGTATTTT | CASTYGKRDTQYF
TRBJ2-5 | TRBV6-5 | - | TGTGCCAGCAACTGGAAGGAGACCCAGTACTTC | CASNWKETQYF
TRBJ1-3 | TRBV6-1 | TRBD1 | TGTGCCAGCAGTGAATATTCCCCGACAGGGGCCCCTTCTGGAAACACCATATATTTT | CASSEYSPTGAPSGNTIYF
TRBJ1-6 | TRBV7-9 | - | TGTGCCAGCAGCACCTTCGAGAATTCACCCCTCCACTTT | CASSTFENSPLHF
TRBJ1-5 | TRBV2 | - | TGTGCCAGCAGTGGGGGTCTCAGCAGGGGAGATAGCAATCAGCCCCAGCATTTT | CASSGGLSRGDSNQPQHF
TRBJ1-5 | TRBV28 | - | TGTGCCACGGAGACGGTCCAGTCCCAGCATTTT | CATETVQSQHF
TRBJ2-4 | TRBV7-2 | - | TGTGCCAGCAGCTTAGACTACCCAGCCAAAAACATTCAGTACTTC | CASSLDYPAKNIQYF
TRBJ2-1 | TRBV9 | - | TGTGCCAGCAGCGAAGTAGCCCGTAATGAGCAGTTCTTC | CASSEVARNEQFF
TRBJ2-5 | TRBV15 | TRBD2 | TGTGCCACCAGCGAGAGCGGGAGGGCGTTCCAGGAGACCCAGTACTTC | CATSESGRAFQETQYF
TRBJ1-2 | TRBV6-1 | TRBD1 | TGTGCCAGCAGTGACCCTGGGACAGTGAAAGGCTACACCTTC | CASSDPGTVKGYTF
TRBJ1-2 | TRBV6-1 | - | TGTGCCAGCAGTGAACTGAATGATAACTATGGCTACACCTTC | CASSELNDNYGYTF
TRBJ2-3 | TRBV18 | - | TGTGCCAGCGGGGATCTCCGGTCATCTACGCAGTATTTT | CASGDLRSSTQYF
TRBJ2-1 | TRBV5-1 | TRBD2 | TGCGCCAGCAGGGCCAGCGGGGGCTCCTACAATGAGCAGTTCTTC | CASRASGGSYNEQFF